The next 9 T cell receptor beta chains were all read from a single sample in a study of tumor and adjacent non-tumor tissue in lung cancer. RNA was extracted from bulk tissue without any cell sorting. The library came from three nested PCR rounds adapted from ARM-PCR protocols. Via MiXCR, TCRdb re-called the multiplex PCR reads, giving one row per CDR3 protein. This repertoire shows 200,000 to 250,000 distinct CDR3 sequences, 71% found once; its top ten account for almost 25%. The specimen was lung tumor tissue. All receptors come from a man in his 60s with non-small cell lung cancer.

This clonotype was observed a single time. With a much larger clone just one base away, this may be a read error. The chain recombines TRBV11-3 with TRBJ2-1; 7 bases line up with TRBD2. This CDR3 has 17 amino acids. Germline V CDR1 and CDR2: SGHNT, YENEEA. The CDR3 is CARSLEGTRSGFGKQFF. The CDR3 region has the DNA TGTGCCAGGAGCTTAGAAGGGACCCGTAGCGGGTTCGGTAAGCAGTTCTTC. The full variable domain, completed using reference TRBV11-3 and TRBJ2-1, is EAGVVQSPRYKIIEKKQPVAFWCNPISGHNTLYWYLQNLGQGPELLIRYENEEAVDDSQLPKDRFSAERLKGVDSTLKIQPAELGDSAVYLCARSLEGTRSGFGKQFFGPGTRLTVL.

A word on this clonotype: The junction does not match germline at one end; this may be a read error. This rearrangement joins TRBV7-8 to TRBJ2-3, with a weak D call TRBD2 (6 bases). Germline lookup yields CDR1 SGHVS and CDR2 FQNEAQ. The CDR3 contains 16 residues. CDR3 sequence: CASSFGASACTDAQYF. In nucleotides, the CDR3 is TGTGCCAGCAGCTTCGGGGCTAGCGCCTGCACAGATGCGCAGTATTTT.

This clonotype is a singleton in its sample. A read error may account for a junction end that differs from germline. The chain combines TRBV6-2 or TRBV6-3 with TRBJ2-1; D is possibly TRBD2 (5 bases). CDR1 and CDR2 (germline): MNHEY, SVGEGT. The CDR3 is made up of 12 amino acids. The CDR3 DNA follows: TGTCCCAGTAGTTGGACTGCGAATGAGCAGTTCTTC. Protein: CPSSWTANEQFF.

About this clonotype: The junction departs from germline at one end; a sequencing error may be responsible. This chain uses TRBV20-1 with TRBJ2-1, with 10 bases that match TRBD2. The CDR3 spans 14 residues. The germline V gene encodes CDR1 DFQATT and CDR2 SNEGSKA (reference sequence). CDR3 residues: CSASAGGIYNEQLF. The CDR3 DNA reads TGCAGTGCCTCAGCGGGAGGGATTTACAATGAGCAACTCTTC.

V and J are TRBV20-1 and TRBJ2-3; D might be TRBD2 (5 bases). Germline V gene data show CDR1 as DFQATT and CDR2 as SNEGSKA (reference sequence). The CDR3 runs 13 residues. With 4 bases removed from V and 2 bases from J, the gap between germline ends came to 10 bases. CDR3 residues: CSANGKYTDTQYF. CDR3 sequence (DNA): TGCAGTGCTAACGGGAAATACACAGATACGCAGTATTTT.

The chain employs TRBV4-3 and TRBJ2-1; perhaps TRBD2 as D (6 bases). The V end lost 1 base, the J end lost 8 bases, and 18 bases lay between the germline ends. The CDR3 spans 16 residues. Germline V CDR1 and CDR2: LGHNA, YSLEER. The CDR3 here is CASSQARTIGSYEQFF. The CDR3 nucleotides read TGCGCCAGCAGCCAAGCGCGGACTATCGGGAGCTATGAGCAGTTCTTC.

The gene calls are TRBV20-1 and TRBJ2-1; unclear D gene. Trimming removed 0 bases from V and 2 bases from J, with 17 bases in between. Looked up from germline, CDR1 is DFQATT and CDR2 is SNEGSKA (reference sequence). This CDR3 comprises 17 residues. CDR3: CSARDLPAQQAYNEQFF. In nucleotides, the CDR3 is TGCAGTGCTAGAGATCTTCCCGCCCAGCAGGCCTACAATGAGCAGTTCTTC.

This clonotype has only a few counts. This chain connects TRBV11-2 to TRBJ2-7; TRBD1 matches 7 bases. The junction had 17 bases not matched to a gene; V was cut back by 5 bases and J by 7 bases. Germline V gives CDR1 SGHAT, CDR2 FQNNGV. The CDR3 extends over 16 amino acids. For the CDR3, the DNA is TGTGCCAGCAGCCTTAGGTCGTCGGGTCAGGGGGATGAGCAGTACTTC. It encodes CASSLRSSGQGDEQYF. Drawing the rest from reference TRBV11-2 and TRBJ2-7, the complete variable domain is EAGVAQSPRYKIIEKRQSVAFWCNPISGHATLYWYQQILGQGPKLLIQFQNNGVVDDSQLPKDRFSAERLKGVDSTLKIQPAKLEDSAVYLCASSLRSSGQGDEQYFGPGTRLTVT.

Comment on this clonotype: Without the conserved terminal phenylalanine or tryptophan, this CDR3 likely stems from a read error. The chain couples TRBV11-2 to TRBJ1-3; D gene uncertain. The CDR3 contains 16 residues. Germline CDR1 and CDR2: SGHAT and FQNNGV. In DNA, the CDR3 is TGTGCCAGCAGCGAACAAGGGTCGAGCTCTAGAAACACCATATATTCT. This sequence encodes CASSEQGSSSRNTIYS.